This entry features one TCR beta chain sequence. Its antigen is not identified. This specimen comes from a study of response to subunit inactivated influenza vaccine. Findings and limits, study-wide: With each seasonal influenza vaccination, the authors suggested, few new T cells are recruited.

TCRdb re-called the RT-PCR reads through MiXCR, storing one row per CDR3 protein. The repertoire consists of under 550,000 distinct CDR3 sequences, with less than 7.5% occurring once and the leading ten covering roughly 13%. Germline CDR1 reads SGHVS; CDR2 reads FQNEAQ. CDR3 length equals 16 residues. After removal of 1 base from V and 2 bases from J, the junction contained 7 bases not matched to a gene. The TCR originated in a man aged 50 to 69 who received an inactivated influenza vaccine. The sample in question was PBMCs from blood, obtained roughly 24 months after vaccination. V and J are TRBV7-8 and TRBJ2-7; 8 bases map to TRBD1. In DNA form, the CDR3 reads TGTGCCAGCAGCTTAGGGACAGGGTACACTCCCTACGAGCAGTACTTC. It encodes CASSLGTGYTPYEQYF.